This is a list of T cell receptor beta chains from one sample in a study of blood T cell repertoires in COVID-19. TCRdb's table, derived via immunoSEQ multiplex PCR, lists solely in-frame clones and lacks some. The profile shows about 100,000 clones, about 89% of them singletons. The sequenced sample consisted of peripheral blood. These receptors were obtained from a woman under 40 with acute or convalescent COVID-19. Each CDR3 is given with its conserved first and last residue. Fields, in order: V gene, CDR3 length, D gene, J gene, clone size, CDR3 protein, CDR3 DNA. D genes are given only for firm matches. Clone size is shown for a subset of rows, as once, few, many or a class of expanded clone.

>TRBV6-5|12|NA|TRBJ1-6|NA
CASSSYNSPLHF
TGTGCCAGCAGCTCTTATAATTCACCCCTCCACTTT
>TRBV5-6|13|NA|TRBJ2-7|NA
CASSLGQVYEQYF
TGTGCCAGCAGCTTGGGACAGGTCTACGAGCAGTACTTC
>TRBV27|14|TRBD1|TRBJ1-2|NA
CASSPTGGFRGYTF
TGTGCCAGCAGTCCGACAGGGGGGTTCCGTGGCTACACCTTC
>TRBV28|16|TRBD1|TRBJ1-5|once
CASSLTGQGNNQPQHF
TGTGCCAGCAGTTTAACAGGACAGGGAAATAATCAGCCCCAGCATTTT
>TRBV6-5|12|NA|TRBJ2-1|NA
CASRFEINEQFF
TGTGCCAGCAGGTTCGAGATCAATGAGCAGTTCTTC
>TRBV9|15|NA|TRBJ1-3|NA
CASSRTDNHGNTIYF
TGTGCCAGCAGTCGTACGGACAATCACGGAAACACCATATATTTT
>TRBV23-1|17|TRBD1|TRBJ2-4|NA
CASSQSAGTEVFVIQYF
TGCGCCAGCAGTCAATCGGCCGGGACAGAGGTTTTTGTCATTCAGTACTTC
>TRBV29-1|12|TRBD1|TRBJ1-2|NA
CSVLQGTYGYTF
TGCAGCGTTTTACAGGGGACCTATGGCTACACCTTC
>TRBV5-1|13|TRBD1|TRBJ1-2|NA
CASSLETGGGYTF
TGCGCCAGCAGCTTGGAGACAGGGGGTGGCTACACCTTC
>TRBV18|13|NA|TRBJ1-1|NA
CASSTLQDTEAFF
TGTGCCAGCTCTACTCTGCAGGACACTGAAGCTTTCTTT
>TRBV6-5|15|NA|TRBJ1-1|NA
CASSYSIQGGTEAFF
TGTGCCAGCAGTTACTCGATCCAGGGAGGGACTGAAGCTTTCTTT
>TRBV7-3|16|TRBD1|TRBJ1-1|NA
CASSSGTGGANTEAFF
TGTGCCAGCAGCTCCGGGACAGGGGGCGCGAACACTGAAGCTTTCTTT
>TRBV7-8|15|NA|TRBJ2-7|NA
CASSSSRASSYEQYF
TGTGCCAGCAGCTCATCCAGGGCGAGCTCCTACGAGCAGTACTTC
>TRBV3-1/TRBV3-2|19|TRBD1|TRBJ2-6|NA
CASRYRGQGLRSGANVLTF
TGTGCCAGCAGGTATCGGGGACAGGGACTACGCTCTGGGGCCAACGTCCTGACTTTC
>TRBV6-4|15|TRBD2|TRBJ2-3|NA
CASSRLAGHTDTQYF
TGTGCCAGTTCCCGACTAGCGGGGCACACAGATACGCAGTATTTT
>TRBV18|14|TRBD1|TRBJ2-5|NA
CASSTTTGWETQYF
TGTGCCAGCTCAACCACGACAGGGTGGGAGACCCAGTACTTC
>TRBV11-3|15|NA|TRBJ1-2|NA
CASSLGTESGYGYTF
TGTGCCAGCAGCTTAGGGACAGAATCGGGCTATGGCTACACCTTC
>TRBV4-1|15|NA|TRBJ1-1|NA
CASSQGTHGNTEAFF
TGCGCCAGCAGCCAAGGGACACACGGAAACACTGAAGCTTTCTTT
>TRBV7-9|18|NA|TRBJ2-1|once
CASSFELAGVSSYNEQFF
TGTGCCAGCAGCTTTGAGCTTGCAGGGGTAAGCTCCTACAATGAGCAGTTCTTC
>TRBV7-6|15|NA|TRBJ2-7|NA
CASSLEGLYTYEQYF
TGTGCCAGCAGCTTAGAGGGGCTTTACACCTACGAGCAGTACTTC
>TRBV18|16|TRBD1|TRBJ2-7|NA
CASSPTRGSTGVEQYF
TGTGCCAGCTCACCGACCCGAGGGTCGACAGGGGTCGAGCAGTACTTC
>TRBV6-5|14|TRBD1|TRBJ1-3|NA
CASITGAAGNTIYF
TGTGCCAGCATTACAGGGGCTGCCGGAAACACCATATATTTT
>TRBV4-2|17|TRBD2|TRBJ2-3|NA
CASSLQDGGEDTDTQYF
TGTGCCAGCAGCCTCCAGGACGGGGGGGAAGACACAGATACGCAGTATTTT
>TRBV5-5|13|TRBD1|TRBJ2-5|NA
CASSFQGEETQYF
TGTGCCAGCAGCTTCCAGGGGGAGGAGACCCAGTACTTC
>TRBV14|19|TRBD1|TRBJ1-5|NA
CASSQYPPGQGGSWQPQHF
TGTGCCAGCAGCCAATACCCGCCGGGACAGGGAGGTTCGTGGCAGCCCCAGCATTTT